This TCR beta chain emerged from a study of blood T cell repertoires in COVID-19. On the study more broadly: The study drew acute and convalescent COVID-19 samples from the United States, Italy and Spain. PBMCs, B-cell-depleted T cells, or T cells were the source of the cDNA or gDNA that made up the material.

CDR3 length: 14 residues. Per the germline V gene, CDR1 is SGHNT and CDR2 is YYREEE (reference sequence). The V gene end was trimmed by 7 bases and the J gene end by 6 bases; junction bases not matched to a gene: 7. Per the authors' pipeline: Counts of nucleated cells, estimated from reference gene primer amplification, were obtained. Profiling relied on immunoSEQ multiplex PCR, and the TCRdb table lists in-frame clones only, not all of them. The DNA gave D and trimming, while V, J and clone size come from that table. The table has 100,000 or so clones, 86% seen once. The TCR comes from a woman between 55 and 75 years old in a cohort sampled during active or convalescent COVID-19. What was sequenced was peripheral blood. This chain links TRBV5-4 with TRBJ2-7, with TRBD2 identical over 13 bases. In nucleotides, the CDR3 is TGTGCCAGCGCGAGGGGACTAGCGGGAACCGAGCAGTACTTC. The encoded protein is CASARGLAGTEQYF.